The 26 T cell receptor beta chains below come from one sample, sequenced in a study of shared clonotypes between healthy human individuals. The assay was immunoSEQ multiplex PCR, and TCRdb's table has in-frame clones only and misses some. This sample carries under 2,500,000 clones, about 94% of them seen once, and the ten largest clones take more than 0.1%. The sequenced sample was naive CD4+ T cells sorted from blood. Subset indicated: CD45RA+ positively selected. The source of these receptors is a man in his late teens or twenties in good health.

CDR3 sequence: CASSLGVSAPTQYF. CDR3 nucleotides: TGTGCCAGCAGCTTGGGAGTCTCCGCCCCTACGCAGTATTTT. The gene calls are TRBV5-8 and TRBJ2-3; the D is unclear. Trimming shortened V by 0 bases and J by 8 bases, and 13 bases separated the two germline ends. Looked up from germline, CDR1 is SGHTS and CDR2 is YDEGEE. The CDR3 contains 14 residues. The full variable domain, rest sourced from reference TRBV5-8 and TRBJ2-3, is EAGVTQSPTHLIKTRGQQATLRCSPISGHTSVYWYQQALGLGLQFLLWYDEGEERNRGNFPPRFSGRQFPNYSSELNVNALELEDSALYLCASSLGVSAPTQYFGPGTRLTVL.

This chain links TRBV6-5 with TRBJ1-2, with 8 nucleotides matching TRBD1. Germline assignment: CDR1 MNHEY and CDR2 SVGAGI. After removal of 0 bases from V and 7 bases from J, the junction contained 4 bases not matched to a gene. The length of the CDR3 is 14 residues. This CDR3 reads CASSYSTGVLGYTF. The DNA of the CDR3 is TGTGCCAGCAGTTACTCGACAGGGGTCCTTGGCTACACCTTC.

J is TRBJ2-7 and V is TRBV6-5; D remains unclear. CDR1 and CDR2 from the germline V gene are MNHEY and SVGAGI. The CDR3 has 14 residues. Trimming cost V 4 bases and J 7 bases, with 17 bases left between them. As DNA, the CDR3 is TGTGCCAGCAGTTTTTTCTCGTTCTCGGAGGAGCAGTACTTC. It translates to CASSFFSFSEEQYF.

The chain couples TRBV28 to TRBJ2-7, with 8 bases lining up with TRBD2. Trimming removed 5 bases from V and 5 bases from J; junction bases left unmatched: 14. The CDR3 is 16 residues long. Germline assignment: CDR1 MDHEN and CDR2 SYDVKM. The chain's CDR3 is CASSPDLGAGVDEQYF. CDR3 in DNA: TGTGCCAGCAGTCCGGATCTCGGAGCGGGGGTCGACGAGCAGTACTTC.

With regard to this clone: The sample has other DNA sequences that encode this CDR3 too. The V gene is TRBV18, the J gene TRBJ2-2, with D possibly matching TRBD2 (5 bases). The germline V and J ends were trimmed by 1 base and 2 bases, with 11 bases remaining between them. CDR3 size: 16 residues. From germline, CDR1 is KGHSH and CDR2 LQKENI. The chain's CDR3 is CASSPLTGSNTGELFF. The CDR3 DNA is TGTGCCAGCTCACCACTTACGGGGAGTAACACCGGGGAGCTGTTTTTT.

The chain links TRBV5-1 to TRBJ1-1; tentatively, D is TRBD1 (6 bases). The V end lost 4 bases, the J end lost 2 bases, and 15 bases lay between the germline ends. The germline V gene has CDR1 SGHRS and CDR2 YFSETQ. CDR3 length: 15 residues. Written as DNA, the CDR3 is TGCGCCAGCAGCACAACAGGAGGGGGTAACACTGAAGCTTTCTTT. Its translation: CASSTTGGGNTEAFF.

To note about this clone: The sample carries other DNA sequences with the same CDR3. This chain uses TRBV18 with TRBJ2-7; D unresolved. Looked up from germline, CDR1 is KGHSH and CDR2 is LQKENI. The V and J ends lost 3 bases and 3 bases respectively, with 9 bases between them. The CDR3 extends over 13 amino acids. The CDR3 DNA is TGTGCCAGCTCACCGGCAGGCGGCTACGAGCAGTACTTC. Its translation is CASSPAGGYEQYF.

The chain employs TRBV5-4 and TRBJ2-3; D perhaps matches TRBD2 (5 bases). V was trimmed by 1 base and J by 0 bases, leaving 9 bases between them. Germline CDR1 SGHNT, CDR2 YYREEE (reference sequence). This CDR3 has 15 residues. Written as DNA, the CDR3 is TGTGCCAGCAGCTTGTGGCGGGCTAGCACAGATACGCAGTATTTT. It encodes CASSLWRASTDTQYF.

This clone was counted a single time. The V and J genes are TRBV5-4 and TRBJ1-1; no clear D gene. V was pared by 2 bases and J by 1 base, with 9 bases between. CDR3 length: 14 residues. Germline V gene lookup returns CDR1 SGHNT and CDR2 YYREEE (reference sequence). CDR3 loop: CASSFDGGNTEAFF. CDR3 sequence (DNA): TGTGCCAGCAGCTTTGACGGTGGGAACACTGAAGCTTTCTTT. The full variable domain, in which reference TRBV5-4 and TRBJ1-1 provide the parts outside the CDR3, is ETGVTQSPTHLIKTRGQQVTLRCSSQSGHNTVSWYQQALGQGPQFIFQYYREEENGRGNFPPRFSGLQFPNYSSELNVNALELDDSALYLCASSFDGGNTEAFFGQGTRLTVV.

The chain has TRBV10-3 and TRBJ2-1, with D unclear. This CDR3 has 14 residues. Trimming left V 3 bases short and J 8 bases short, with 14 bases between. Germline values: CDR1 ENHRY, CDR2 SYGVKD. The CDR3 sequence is CAISDTLKSDEQFF. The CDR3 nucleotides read TGTGCCATCAGTGATACTCTAAAGTCGGATGAGCAGTTCTTC.

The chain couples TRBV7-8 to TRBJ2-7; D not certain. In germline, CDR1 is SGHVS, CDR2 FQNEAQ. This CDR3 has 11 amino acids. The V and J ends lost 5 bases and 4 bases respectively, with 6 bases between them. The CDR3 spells CASSPEYEQYF. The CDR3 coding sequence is TGTGCCAGCAGCCCTGAGTACGAGCAGTACTTC.

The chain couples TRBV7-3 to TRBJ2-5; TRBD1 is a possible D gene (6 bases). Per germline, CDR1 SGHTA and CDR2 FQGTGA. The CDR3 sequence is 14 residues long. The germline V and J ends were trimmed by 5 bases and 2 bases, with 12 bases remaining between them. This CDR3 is CASSVSGAQETQYF. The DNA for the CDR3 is TGTGCCAGCAGCGTATCAGGGGCTCAAGAGACCCAGTACTTC.

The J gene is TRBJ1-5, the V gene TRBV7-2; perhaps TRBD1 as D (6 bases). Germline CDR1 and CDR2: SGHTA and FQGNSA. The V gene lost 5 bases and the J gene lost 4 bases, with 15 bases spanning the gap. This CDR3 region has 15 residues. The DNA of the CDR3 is TGTGCCAGCAGCCCGGACGGGACACCTAATCAGCCCCAGCATTTT. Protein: CASSPDGTPNQPQHF.

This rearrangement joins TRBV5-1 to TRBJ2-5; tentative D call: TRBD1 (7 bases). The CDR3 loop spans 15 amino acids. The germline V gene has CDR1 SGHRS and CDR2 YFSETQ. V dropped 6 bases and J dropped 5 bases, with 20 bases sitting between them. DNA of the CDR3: TGCGCCAGCACCCAGCAGGGGGGTTTAGGGGAGACCCAGTACTTC. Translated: CASTQQGGLGETQYF.

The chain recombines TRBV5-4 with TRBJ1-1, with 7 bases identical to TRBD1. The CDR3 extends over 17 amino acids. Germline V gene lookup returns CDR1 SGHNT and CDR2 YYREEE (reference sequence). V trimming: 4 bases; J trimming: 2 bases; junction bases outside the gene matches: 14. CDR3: CASSDGQALLSNTEAFF. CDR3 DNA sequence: TGTGCCAGCAGCGATGGACAGGCGCTCCTATCCAACACTGAAGCTTTCTTT.

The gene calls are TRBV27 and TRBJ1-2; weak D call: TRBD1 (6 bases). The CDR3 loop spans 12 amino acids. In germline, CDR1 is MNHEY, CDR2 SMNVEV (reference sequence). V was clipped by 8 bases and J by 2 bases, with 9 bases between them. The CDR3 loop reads CASRQENYGYTF. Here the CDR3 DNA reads TGTGCCAGCCGACAGGAAAACTATGGCTACACCTTC.

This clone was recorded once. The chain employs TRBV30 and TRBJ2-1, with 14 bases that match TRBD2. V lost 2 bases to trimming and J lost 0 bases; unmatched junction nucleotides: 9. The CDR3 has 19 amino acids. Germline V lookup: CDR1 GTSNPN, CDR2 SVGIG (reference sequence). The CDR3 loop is CAWSPGLAGGWSSYNEQFF. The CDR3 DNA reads TGTGCCTGGAGTCCCGGACTAGCGGGAGGTTGGAGCTCCTACAATGAGCAGTTCTTC. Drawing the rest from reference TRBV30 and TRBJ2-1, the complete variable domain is SQTIHQWPATLVQPVGSPLSLECTVEGTSNPNLYWYRQAAGRGLQLLFYSVGIGQISSEVPQNLSASRPQDRQFILSSKKLLLSDSGFYLCAWSPGLAGGWSSYNEQFFGPGTRLTVL.

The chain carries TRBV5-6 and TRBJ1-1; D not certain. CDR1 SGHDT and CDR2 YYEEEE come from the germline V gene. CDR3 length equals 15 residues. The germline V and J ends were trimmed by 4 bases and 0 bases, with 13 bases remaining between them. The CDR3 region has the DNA TGTGCCAGCAGCGCGAGACTGACCATGAACACTGAAGCTTTCTTT. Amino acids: CASSARLTMNTEAFF.

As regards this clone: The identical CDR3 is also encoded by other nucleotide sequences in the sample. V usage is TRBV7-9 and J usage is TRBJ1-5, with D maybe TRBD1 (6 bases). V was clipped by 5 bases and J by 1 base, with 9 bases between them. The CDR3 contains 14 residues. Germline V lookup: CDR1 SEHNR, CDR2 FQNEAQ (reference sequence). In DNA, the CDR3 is TGTGCCAGCAGCCCCGGGGGCAGCAATCAGCCCCAGCATTTT. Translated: CASSPGGSNQPQHF.

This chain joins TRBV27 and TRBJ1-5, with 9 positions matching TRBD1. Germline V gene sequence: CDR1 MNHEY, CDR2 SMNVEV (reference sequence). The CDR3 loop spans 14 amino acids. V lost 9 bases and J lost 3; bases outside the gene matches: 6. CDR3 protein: CARRGDRVNQPQHF. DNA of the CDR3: TGTGCCAGGAGGGGGGACAGGGTCAATCAGCCCCAGCATTTT.

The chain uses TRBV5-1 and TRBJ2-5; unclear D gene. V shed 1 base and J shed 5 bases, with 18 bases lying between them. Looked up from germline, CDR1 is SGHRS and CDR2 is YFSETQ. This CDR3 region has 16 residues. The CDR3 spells CASSLSGIGSKETQYF. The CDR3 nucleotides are TGCGCCAGCAGCTTGTCTGGGATCGGTTCGAAGGAGACCCAGTACTTC.

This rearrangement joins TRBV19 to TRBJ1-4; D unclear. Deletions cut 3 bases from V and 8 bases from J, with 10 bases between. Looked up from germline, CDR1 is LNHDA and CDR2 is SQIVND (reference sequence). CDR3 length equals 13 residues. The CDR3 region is CASSISFSEKLFF. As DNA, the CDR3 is TGTGCCAGTAGTATCTCCTTCAGCGAAAAACTGTTTTTT.

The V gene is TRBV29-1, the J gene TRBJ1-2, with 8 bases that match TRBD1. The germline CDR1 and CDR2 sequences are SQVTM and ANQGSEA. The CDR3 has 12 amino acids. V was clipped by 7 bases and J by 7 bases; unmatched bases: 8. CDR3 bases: TGCAGCGCCGGACAGGGAGTGATTGGCTACACCTTC. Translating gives CSAGQGVIGYTF.

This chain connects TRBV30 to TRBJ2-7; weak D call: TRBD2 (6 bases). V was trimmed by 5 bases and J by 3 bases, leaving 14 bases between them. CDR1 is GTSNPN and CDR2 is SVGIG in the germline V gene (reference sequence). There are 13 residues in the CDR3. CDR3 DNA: TGTGCCTGGGGACGGGGGACCCTCTACGAGCAGTACTTC. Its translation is CAWGRGTLYEQYF.

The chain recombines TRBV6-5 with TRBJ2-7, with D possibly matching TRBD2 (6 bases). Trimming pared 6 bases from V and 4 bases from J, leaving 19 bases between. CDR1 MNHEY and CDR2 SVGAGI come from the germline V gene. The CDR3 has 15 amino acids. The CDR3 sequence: CASSRPGLGEYEQYF. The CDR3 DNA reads TGTGCCAGCAGCCGCCCGGGACTGGGCGAATACGAGCAGTACTTC.

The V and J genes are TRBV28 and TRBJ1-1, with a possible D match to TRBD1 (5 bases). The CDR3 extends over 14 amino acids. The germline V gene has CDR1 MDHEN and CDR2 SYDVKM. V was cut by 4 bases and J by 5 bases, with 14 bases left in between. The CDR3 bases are TGTGCCAGCAGTTCGGCAGGGCGTCGGACTGAAGCTTTCTTT. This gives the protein CASSSAGRRTEAFF.